This T cell receptor beta chain was recovered during a study of cytomegalovirus exposure and HLA in healthy donors. The ends were cut back, 0 bases at V and 11 bases at J, with 8 bases in the middle. Germline lookup yields CDR1 MGHRA and CDR2 YSYEKL. The CDR3 covers 13 residues. PCR primers comprised 60 Vbeta and 13 Jbeta primers. Under the authors' procedure: Later, tens of millions of unique TCR beta chains were counted in an analysis, and approximately 10 million of them were shared. Some clones are missing from TCRdb's copy, which holds only in-frame ones; the method was immunoSEQ multiplex PCR. That table is the source of V, J and clone size, and D and trimming were worked out from the DNA. The sample yields 150,000 to 200,000 clones, roughly 77% seen once. This clone was observed a handful of times.

The chain employs TRBV4-1 and TRBJ1-6; D is unresolved. This TCR came from a young man in good health and CMV-seropositive. The sequencing input was PBMCs. CDR3 in DNA: TGCGCCAGCAGCCAAGAGGCACACCCACCCCTCCACTTT. Amino acid sequence: CASSQEAHPPLHF.